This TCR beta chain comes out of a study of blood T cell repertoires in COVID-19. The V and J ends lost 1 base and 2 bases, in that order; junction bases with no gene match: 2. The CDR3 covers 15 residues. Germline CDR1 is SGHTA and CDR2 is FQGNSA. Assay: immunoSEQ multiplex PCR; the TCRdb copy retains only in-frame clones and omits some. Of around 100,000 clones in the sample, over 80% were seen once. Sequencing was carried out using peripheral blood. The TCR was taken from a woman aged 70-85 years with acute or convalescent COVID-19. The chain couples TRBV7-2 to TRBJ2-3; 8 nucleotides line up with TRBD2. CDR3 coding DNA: TGTGCCAGCAGCTTAGAAGCGGGGGTCACAGATACGCAGTATTTT. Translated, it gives CASSLEAGVTDTQYF.